This T cell receptor (beta chain) was retrieved from a study of identical twins. One entry per CDR3 protein, called by TCRdb with MiXCR from the 5' RACE reads. In the table there are approximately 500,000 distinct CDR3 sequences, 20% to 25% of which are singletons. Germline values: CDR1 SGHVS, CDR2 FQNEAQ. V was cut by 4 bases and J by 4 bases, with 13 bases left in between. The CDR3 sequence is 14 residues long. This sample was shared with a second study, whose subject was T cells expressing NK-cell markers.

The source material was CD4+ T cells sorted from blood. The receptor's source is a woman aged 18-29 years in good health. V is TRBV7-8 and J is TRBJ2-5; maybe TRBD2 (5 bases). Here the CDR3 reads CASSSVRGSETQYF. Here the CDR3 DNA reads TGTGCCAGCAGCTCCGTCCGCGGGTCAGAGACCCAGTACTTC. Together with reference TRBV7-8 and TRBJ2-5, the CDR3 gives the full variable domain: GAGVSQSPRYKVAKRGQDVALRCDPISGHVSLFWYQQALGQGPEFLTYFQNEAQLDKSGLPSDRFFAERPEGSVSTLKIQRTQQEDSAVYLCASSSVRGSETQYFGPGTRLLVL.